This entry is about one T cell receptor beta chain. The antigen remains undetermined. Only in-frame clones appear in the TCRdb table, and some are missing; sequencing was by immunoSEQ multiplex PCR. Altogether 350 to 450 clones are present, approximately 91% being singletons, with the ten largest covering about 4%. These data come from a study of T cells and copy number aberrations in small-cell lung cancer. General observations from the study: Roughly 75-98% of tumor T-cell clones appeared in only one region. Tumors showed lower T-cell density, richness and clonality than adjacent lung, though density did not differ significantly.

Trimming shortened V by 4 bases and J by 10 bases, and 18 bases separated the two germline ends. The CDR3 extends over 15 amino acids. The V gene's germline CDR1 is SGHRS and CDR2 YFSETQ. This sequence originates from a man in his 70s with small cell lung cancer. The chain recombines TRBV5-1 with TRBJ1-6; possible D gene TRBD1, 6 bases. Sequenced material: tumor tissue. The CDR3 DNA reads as TGCGCCAGCAGCACTAAAACAGGGACCGGGTCACCCCTCCACTTT. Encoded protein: CASSTKTGTGSPLHF.